This TCR beta chain was recorded in a study of cytomegalovirus exposure and HLA in healthy donors. This clone came up once. PCR used 60 Vbeta primers and 13 Jbeta primers. Repertoires were generated with immunoSEQ multiplex PCR, while TCRdb's copy carries only in-frame clones and drops some. The sample carries about 130,000 clones, about 80% recorded once. From germline, CDR1 is MNHNY and CDR2 SVGAGI (reference sequence). The CDR3 has 11 amino acids. V lost 6 bases and J 3 bases, leaving 6 bases between the germline ends. Material for sequencing was PBMCs. This clonotype was sampled from a man younger than 40 in good health and CMV-seropositive. The chain employs TRBV6-6 and TRBJ2-7; possible D gene TRBD1, 5 bases. DNA for the CDR3: TGTGCCAGCAGCAGGGTCTACGAGCAGTACTTC. Amino acids: CASSRVYEQYF.